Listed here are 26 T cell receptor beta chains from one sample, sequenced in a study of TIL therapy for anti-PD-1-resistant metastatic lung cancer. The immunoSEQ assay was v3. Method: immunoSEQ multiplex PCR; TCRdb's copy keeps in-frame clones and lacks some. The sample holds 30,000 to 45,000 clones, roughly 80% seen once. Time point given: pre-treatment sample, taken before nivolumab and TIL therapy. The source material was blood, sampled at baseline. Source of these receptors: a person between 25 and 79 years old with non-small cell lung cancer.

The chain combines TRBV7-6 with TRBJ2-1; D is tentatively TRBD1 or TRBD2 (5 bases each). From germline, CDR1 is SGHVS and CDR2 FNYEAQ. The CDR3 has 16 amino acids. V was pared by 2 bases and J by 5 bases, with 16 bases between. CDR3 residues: CASSLSPGPPDNEQFF. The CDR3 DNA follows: TGTGCCAGCAGCTTAAGTCCGGGACCCCCGGACAATGAGCAGTTCTTC. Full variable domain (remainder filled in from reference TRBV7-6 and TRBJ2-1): GAGVSQSPRYKVTKRGQDVALRCDPISGHVSLYWYRQALGQGPEFLTYFNYEAQQDKSGLPNDRFSAERPEGSISTLTIQRTEQRDSAMYRCASSLSPGPPDNEQFFGPGTRLTVL.

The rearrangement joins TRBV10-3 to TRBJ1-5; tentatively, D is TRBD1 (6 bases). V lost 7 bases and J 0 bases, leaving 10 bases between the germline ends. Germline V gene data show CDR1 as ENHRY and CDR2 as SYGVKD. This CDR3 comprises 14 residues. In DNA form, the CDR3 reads TGTGCCATCAAATCAGGGGATAGCAATCAGCCCCAGCATTTT. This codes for CAIKSGDSNQPQHF.

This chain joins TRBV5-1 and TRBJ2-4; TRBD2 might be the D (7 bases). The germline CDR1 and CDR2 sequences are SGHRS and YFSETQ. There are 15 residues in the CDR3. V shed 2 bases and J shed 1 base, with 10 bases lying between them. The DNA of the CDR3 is TGCGCCAGCAGCTTTGGGGGGGCGGCCAAAAACATTCAGTACTTC. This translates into CASSFGGAAKNIQYF.

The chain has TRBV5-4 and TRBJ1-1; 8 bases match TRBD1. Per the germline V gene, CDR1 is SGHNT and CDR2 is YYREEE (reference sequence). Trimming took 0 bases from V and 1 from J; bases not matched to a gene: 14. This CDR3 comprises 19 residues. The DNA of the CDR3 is TGTGCCAGCAGCTTGGCCACATTTAGAGACAGGGGTCCGAACACTGAAGCTTTCTTT. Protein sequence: CASSLATFRDRGPNTEAFF.

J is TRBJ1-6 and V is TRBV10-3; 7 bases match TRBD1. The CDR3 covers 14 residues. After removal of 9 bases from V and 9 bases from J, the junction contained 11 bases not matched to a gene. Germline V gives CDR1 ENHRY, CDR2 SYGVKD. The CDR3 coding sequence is TGTGCCATACTGGACAGGTTTCAAATTTCACCCCTCCACTTT. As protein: CAILDRFQISPLHF.

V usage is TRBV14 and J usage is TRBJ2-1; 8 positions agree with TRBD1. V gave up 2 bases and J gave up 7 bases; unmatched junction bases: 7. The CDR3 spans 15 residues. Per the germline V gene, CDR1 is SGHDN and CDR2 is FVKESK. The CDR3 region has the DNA TGTGCCAGCAGCCAATTGGGACAGGTGAGGAATGAGCAGTTCTTC. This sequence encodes CASSQLGQVRNEQFF.

This CDR3 reads CASSFWTSGRDQYF. The CDR3 DNA follows: TGTGCCAGCAGTTTCTGGACTAGCGGGAGGGACCAGTATTTT. This chain uses TRBV27 with TRBJ2-3, with TRBD2 matching 15 bases. The V gene end was trimmed by 3 bases and the J gene end by 12 bases; junction bases not matched to a gene: 4. The CDR3 extends over 14 amino acids. CDR1 is MNHEY and CDR2 is SMNVEV in the germline V gene (reference sequence).

The DNA of the CDR3 is TGTGCCAGCAGTCCCCCGACTAGCGGGAAAAAGAATGAGCAGTTCTTC. This translates into CASSPPTSGKKNEQFF. The chain couples TRBV28 to TRBJ2-1, with TRBD2 matching over 11 bases. The CDR3 runs 16 residues. The junction had 10 bases not matched to a gene; V was cut back by 5 bases and J by 7 bases. Germline V lookup: CDR1 MDHEN, CDR2 SYDVKM.

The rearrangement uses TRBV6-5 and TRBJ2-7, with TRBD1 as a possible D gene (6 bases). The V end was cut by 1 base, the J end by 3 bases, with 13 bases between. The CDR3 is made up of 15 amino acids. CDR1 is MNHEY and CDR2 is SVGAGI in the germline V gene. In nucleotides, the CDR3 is TGTGCCAGCAGTTACTATCCTCTCAGGGGCTACGAGCAGTACTTC. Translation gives CASSYYPLRGYEQYF.

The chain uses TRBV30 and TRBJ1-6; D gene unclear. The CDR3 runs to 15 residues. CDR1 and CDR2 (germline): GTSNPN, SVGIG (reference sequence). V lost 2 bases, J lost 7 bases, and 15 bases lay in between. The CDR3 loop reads CAWSPPLGRNSPLHF. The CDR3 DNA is TGTGCCTGGAGTCCCCCTTTGGGCCGAAATTCACCCCTCCACTTT.

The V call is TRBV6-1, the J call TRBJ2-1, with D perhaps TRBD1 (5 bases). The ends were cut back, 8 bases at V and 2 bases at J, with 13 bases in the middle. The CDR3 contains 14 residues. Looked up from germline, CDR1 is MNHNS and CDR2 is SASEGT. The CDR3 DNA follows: TGTGCCAGCGGCGTAGGGGTCGCCTACAATGAGCAGTTCTTC. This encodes CASGVGVAYNEQFF.

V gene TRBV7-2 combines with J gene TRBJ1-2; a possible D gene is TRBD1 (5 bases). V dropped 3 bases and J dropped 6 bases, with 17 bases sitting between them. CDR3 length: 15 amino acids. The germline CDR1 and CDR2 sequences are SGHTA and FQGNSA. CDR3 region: CASSFYTARGHGYTF. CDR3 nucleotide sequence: TGTGCCAGCAGCTTCTACACGGCTCGGGGCCATGGCTACACCTTC.

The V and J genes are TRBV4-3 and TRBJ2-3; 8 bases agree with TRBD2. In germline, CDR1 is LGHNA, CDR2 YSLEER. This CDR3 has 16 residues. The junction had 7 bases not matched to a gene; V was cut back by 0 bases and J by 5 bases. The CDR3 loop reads CASSQEPAGDIDTQYF. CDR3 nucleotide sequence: TGCGCCAGCAGCCAAGAACCAGCGGGGGACATAGATACGCAGTATTTT.

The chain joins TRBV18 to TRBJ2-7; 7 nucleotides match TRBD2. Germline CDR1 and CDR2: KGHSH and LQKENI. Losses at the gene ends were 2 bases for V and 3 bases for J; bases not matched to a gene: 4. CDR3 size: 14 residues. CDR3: CASSPGRGVYEQYF. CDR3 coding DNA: TGTGCCAGCTCACCAGGGAGGGGTGTCTACGAGCAGTACTTC.

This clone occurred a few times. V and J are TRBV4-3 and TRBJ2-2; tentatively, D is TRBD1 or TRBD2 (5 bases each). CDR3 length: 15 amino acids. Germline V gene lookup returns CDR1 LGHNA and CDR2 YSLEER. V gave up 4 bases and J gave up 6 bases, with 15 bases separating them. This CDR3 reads CASSPRLRDAGELFF. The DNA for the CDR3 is TGCGCCAGCAGCCCAAGGCTCAGGGACGCCGGGGAGCTGTTTTTT.

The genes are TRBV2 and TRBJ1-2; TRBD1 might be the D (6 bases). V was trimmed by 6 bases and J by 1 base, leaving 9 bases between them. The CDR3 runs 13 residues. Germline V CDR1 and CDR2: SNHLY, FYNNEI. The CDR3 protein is CASSGTNNYGYTF. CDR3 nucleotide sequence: TGTGCCAGCAGCGGGACAAATAACTATGGCTACACCTTC.

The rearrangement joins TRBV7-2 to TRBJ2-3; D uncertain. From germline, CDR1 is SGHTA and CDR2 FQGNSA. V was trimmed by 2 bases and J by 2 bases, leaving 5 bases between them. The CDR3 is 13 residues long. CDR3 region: CASSLSPTDTQYF. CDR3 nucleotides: TGTGCCAGCAGCTTATCCCCCACAGATACGCAGTATTTT.

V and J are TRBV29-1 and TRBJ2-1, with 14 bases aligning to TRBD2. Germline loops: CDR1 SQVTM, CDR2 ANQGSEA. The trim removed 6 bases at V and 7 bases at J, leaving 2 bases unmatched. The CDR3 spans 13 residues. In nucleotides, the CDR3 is TGCAGCGTGACTAGCGGGGGGGTAAATGAGCAGTTCTTC. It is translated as CSVTSGGVNEQFF.

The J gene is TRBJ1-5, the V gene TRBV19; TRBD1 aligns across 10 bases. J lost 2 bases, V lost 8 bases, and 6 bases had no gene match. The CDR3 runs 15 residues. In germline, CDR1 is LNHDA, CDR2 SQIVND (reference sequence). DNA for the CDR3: TGTGCCAGTGAGGACGACAGGGGGCGCAATCAGCCCCAGCATTTT. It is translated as CASEDDRGRNQPQHF.

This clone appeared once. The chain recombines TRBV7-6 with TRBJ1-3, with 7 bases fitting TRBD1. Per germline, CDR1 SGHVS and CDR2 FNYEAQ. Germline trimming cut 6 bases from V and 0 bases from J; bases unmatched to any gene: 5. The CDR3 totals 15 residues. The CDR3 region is CASRKTGNSGNTIYF. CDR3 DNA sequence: TGTGCCAGCAGAAAGACAGGGAACTCTGGAAACACCATATATTTT.

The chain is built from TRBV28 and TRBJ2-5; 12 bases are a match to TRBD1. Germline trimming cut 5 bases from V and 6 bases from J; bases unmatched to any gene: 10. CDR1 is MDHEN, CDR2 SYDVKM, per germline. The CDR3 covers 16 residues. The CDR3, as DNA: TGTGCCAGCAGTCTCCTCGGGACAGGGGGCGCGCAGACCCAGTACTTC. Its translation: CASSLLGTGGAQTQYF.

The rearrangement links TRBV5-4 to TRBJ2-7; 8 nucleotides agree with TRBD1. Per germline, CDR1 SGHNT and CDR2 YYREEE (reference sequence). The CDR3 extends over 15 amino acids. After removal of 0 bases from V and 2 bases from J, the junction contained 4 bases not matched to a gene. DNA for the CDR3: TGTGCCAGCAGCTTGGGGGGACAGGCGACCTACGAGCAGTACTTC. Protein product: CASSLGGQATYEQYF.

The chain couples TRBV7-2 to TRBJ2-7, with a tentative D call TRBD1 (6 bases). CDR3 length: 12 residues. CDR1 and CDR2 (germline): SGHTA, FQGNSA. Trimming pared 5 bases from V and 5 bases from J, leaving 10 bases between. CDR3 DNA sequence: TGTGCCAGCAGCCAGGGGACGGACGAGCAGTACTTC. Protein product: CASSQGTDEQYF.

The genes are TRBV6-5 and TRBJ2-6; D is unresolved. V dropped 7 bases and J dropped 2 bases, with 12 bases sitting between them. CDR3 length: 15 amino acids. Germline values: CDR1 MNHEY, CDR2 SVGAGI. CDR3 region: CASTFSRAGANVLTF. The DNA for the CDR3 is TGTGCCAGCACCTTTTCCCGGGCTGGGGCCAACGTCCTGACTTTC.

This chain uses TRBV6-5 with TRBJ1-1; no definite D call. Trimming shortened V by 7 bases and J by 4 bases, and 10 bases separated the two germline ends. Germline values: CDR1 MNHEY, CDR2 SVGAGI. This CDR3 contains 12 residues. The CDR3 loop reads CASKVGSTEAFF. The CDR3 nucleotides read TGTGCCAGCAAGGTGGGCAGCACTGAAGCTTTCTTT.

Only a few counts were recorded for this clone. CDR3 in amino acids: CASSYGGYNQPQHF. CDR3 DNA: TGTGCCAGCAGTTACGGGGGGTACAATCAGCCCCAGCATTTT. The chain carries TRBV6-5 and TRBJ1-5; tentatively, D is TRBD1 (5 bases). Germline lookup yields CDR1 MNHEY and CDR2 SVGAGI. The CDR3 has 14 residues. V was clipped by 2 bases and J by 3 bases, with 8 bases between them.